The clone carrying this TCR beta chain was detected many times. This CDR3 spans 14 amino acids. Germline assignment: CDR1 SQVTM and CDR2 ANQGSEA. With 4 bases removed from V and 8 bases from J, the gap between germline ends came to 18 bases. One entry per CDR3 protein results from TCRdb running MiXCR on the RT-PCR reads. This table holds more than 600,000 distinct CDR3 sequences, 13% to 15% found once. Sample: memory CD4+ T cells from blood. This receptor was taken from a female donor in good health, serving as a healthy control. The chain recombines TRBV29-1 with TRBJ2-1; D might be TRBD1 (5 bases). DNA for the CDR3: TGCAGCGTTGGCAAAGGATCAGGGCCGGATGAGCAGTTCTTC. Residues: CSVGKGSGPDEQFF.